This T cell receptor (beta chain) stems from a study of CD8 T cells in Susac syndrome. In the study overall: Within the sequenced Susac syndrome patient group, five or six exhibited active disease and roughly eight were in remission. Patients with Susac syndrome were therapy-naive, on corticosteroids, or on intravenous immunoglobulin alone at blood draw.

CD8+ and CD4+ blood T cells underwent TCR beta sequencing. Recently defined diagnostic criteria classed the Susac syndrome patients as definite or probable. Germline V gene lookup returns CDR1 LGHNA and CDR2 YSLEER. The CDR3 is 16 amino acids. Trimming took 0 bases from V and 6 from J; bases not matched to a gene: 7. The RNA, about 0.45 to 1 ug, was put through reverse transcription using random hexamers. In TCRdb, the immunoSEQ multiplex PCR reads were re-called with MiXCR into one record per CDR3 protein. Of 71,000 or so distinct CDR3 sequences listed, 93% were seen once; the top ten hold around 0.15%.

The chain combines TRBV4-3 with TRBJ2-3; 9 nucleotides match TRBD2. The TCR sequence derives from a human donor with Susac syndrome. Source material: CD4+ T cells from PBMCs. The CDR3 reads CASSQDRRGGPDTQYF. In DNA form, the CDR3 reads TGCGCCAGCAGCCAAGATCGGCGGGGGGGCCCGGATACGCAGTATTTT.